This TCR beta chain was observed in a study of vaccination and CD4 T cells after COVID-19. Study summary: Median time from second vaccine dose to sampling was less than 85 days (14 to 241). From HCoV-229E, HCoV-OC43, HCoV-NL63 and SARS-CoV-2, overlapping spike peptides were used to stimulate the cells.

Study-wide points: Among convalescent patients, a median roughly 90% of reactive clones emerged only after vaccination.

Cultured CD4+ T cell DNA underwent sequencing with the Oncomine TCR Beta short-read assay. MiXCR was run by TCRdb on the PCR reads, yielding one entry per CDR3 protein. Of approximately 1,500 distinct CDR3 sequences listed, about 80% are singletons. Comment on this clonotype: What it binds is unknown.

The germline V gene has CDR1 DFQATT and CDR2 SNEGSKA (reference sequence). V dropped 3 bases and J dropped 7 bases, with 18 bases sitting between them. This CDR3 contains 15 residues. Treatment in this sample: approximately 11-day PBMC culture with coronavirus spike peptide pools or control peptides (ViraFEST assay). This clonotype was sampled from a human donor who had recovered from COVID-19. The chain links TRBV20-1 to TRBJ1-4; no clear D gene. This sample comprised CD4+ T cells from blood, cultured in vitro, obtained after SARS-CoV-2 vaccination. The CDR3 here is CSASEPSGGGEKLFF. DNA for the CDR3: TGCAGTGCTAGTGAGCCCAGTGGAGGAGGTGAAAAACTGTTTTTT.